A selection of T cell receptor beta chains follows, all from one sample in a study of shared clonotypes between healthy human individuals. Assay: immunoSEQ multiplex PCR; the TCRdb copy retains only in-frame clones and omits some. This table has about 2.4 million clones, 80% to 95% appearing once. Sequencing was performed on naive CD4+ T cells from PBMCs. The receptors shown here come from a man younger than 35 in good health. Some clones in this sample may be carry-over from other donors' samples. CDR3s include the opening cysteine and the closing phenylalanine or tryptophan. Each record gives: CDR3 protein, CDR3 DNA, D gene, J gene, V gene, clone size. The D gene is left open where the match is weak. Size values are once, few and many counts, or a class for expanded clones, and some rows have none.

CASSLAPGGEKLFF,TGCGCCAGCAGCTTGGCCCCGGGGGGAGAAAAACTGTTTTTT,-,TRBJ1-4,TRBV5-1,-
CASSLGLVGSGYEQYF,TGTGCCAGCAGCTTGGGACTGGTAGGAAGTGGTTACGAGCAGTACTTC,-,TRBJ2-7,TRBV7-2,-
CASTWLGGTGELFF,TGTGCCAGCACCTGGCTGGGGGGCACCGGGGAGCTGTTTTTT,-,TRBJ2-2,TRBV6-1,-
CASSWGQGRETQYF,TGTGCCAGCAGCTGGGGACAGGGGAGAGAGACCCAGTACTTC,TRBD1,TRBJ2-5,TRBV6-5,once
CASSEGGDSQNIQYF,TGTGCCAGCAGTGAAGGAGGGGACAGCCAAAACATTCAGTACTTC,TRBD1,TRBJ2-4,TRBV6-1,once
CASSQQGARTEAFF,TGTGCCAGCAGTCAACAGGGGGCGCGCACTGAAGCTTTCTTT,TRBD1,TRBJ1-1,TRBV28,-
CSAEEDMSFF,TGCAGTGCTGAGGAGGACATGAGCTTCTTC,-,TRBJ2-1,TRBV20-1,-
CASSLARPEGETQYF,TGCGCCAGCAGCTTGGCCCGACCAGAAGGAGAGACCCAGTACTTC,-,TRBJ2-5,TRBV5-1,-
CAWTPRSRNYNEQFF,TGTGCCTGGACCCCAAGATCGCGGAACTACAATGAGCAGTTCTTC,-,TRBJ2-1,TRBV30,-
CASSKQGAQKNEAFF,TGTGCCAGCAGCAAGCAGGGGGCGCAGAAGAATGAAGCTTTCTTT,TRBD1,TRBJ1-1,TRBV7-9,-
CASSLGEAFF,TGTGCCAGCAGTCTGGGTGAAGCTTTCTTT,-,TRBJ1-1,TRBV28,once
CASSPTQKASANTDTQYF,TGTGCCAGCAGTCCCACCCAGAAGGCTAGCGCAAACACAGATACGCAGTATTTT,-,TRBJ2-3,TRBV27,-
CASSPYQGSYEQYF,TGTGCCAGCTCACCGTATCAGGGCAGCTACGAGCAGTACTTC,-,TRBJ2-7,TRBV18,-
CASSPGFRTGRYIQYF,TGTGCCAGCAGTCCAGGTTTCCGGACAGGGAGGTACATTCAGTACTTC,TRBD1,TRBJ2-4,TRBV27,-
CASSPRGLYGYTF,TGTGCCAGTAGTCCCCGGGGGCTCTATGGCTACACCTTC,-,TRBJ1-2,TRBV19,-
CASLAGTYNEQFF,TGTGCCAGCCTGGCAGGGACCTACAATGAGCAGTTCTTC,-,TRBJ2-1,TRBV2,-
CASSPAEGGLNTEAFF,TGTGCCAGCAGTCCCGCGGAGGGTGGCCTGAACACTGAAGCTTTCTTT,-,TRBJ1-1,TRBV28,-
CASSYDVEVYNYGYTF,TGTGCCAGCAGCTACGATGTCGAAGTTTATAACTATGGCTACACCTTC,-,TRBJ1-2,TRBV6-6,-
CASSLGRPDYYEQYF,TGCGCCAGCAGCTTGGGGAGACCCGATTACTACGAGCAGTACTTC,-,TRBJ2-7,TRBV5-1,-
CASSQLVTDTQYF,TGCGCCAGCAGCCAACTAGTAACAGATACGCAGTATTTT,-,TRBJ2-3,TRBV4-1,-